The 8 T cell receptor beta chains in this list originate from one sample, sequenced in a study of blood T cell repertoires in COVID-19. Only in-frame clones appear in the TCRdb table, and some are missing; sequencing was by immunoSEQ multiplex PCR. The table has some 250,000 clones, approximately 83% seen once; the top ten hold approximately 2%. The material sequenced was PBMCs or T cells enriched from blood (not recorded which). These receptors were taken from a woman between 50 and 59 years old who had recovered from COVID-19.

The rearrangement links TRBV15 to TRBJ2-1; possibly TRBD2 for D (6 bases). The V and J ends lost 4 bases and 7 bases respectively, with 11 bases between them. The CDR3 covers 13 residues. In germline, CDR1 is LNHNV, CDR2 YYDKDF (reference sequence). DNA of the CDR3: TGTGCCACCAGCACCGGACTAAATAATGAGCAGTTCTTC. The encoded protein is CATSTGLNNEQFF.

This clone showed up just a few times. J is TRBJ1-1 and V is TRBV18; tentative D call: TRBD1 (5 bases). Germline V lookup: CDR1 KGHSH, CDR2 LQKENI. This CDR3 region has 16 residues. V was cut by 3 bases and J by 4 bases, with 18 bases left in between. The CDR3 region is CASSPGRGTRGTEAFF. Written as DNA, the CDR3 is TGTGCCAGCTCACCGGGTCGGGGGACTCGTGGCACTGAAGCTTTCTTT. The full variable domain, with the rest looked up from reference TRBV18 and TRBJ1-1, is NAGVMQNPRHLVRRRGQEARLRCSPMKGHSHVYWYRQLPEEGLKFMVYLQKENIIDESGMPKERFSAEFPKEGPSILRIQQVVRGDSAAYFCASSPGRGTRGTEAFFGQGTRLTVV.

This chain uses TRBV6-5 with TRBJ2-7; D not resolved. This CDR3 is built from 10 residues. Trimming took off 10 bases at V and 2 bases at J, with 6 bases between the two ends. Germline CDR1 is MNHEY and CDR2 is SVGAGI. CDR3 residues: CAIGAYEQYF. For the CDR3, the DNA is TGTGCCATTGGAGCCTACGAGCAGTACTTC.

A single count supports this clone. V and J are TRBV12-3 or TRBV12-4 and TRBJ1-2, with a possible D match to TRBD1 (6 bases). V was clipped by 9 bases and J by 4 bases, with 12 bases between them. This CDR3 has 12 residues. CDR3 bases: TGTGCCAGTAACAGGGATTTCTATGGCTACACCTTC. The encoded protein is CASNRDFYGYTF.

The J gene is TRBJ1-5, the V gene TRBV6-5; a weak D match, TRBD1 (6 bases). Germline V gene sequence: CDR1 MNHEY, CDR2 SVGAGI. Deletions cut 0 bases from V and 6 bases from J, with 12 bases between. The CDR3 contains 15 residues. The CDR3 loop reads CASSYSGTSIQPQHF. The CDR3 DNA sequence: TGTGCCAGCAGTTACTCGGGGACATCGATTCAGCCCCAGCATTTT.

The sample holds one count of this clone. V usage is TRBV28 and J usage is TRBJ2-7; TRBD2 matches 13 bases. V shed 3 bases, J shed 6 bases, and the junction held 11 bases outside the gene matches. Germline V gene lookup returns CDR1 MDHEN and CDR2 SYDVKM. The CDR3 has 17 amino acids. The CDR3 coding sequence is TGTGCCAGCAGTTTGCTCACTAGCGGGAGGGTGGGGCGCGAGCAGTACTTC. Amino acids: CASSLLTSGRVGREQYF.

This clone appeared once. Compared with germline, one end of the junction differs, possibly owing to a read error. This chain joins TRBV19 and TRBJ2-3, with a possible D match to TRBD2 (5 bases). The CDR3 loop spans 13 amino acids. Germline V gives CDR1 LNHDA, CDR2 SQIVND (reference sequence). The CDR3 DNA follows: TGTGCCAGTAGGACGGGGTTCACAGATTCGCAGTATTTT. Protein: CASRTGFTDSQYF.

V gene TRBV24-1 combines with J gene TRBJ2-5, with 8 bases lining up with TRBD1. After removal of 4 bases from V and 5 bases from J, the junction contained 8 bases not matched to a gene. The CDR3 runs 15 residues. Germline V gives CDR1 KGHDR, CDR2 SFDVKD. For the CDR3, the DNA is TGTGCCACCAGTGACCCCAGGGGGCAGGGGGAGACCCAGTACTTC. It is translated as CATSDPRGQGETQYF.